What follows are 28 T cell receptor beta chains derived from one specimen sequenced in a study of T cell repertoires in cytomegalovirus infection. TCRdb reprocessed the reads with MiXCR, giving one entry per CDR3 protein. The data show about 490,000 distinct CDR3 sequences, about 30% seen once. Specimen: PBMCs. These receptors all stem from a human donor in good health (CMV status not recorded). Some clones in this sample may be carry-over from other donors' samples.

In its sample, this clonotype was seen once. This chain connects TRBV6-2 or TRBV6-3 to TRBJ2-5; 8 nucleotides align to TRBD1. Trimming at V came to 6 bases and at J to 5 bases, leaving 5 bases not matched to a gene. The CDR3 extends over 13 amino acids. Germline V gene lookup returns CDR1 MNHEY and CDR2 SVGEGT. The CDR3 bases are TGTGCCAGCAGGAAGACAGGGGAGGAGACCCAGTACTTC. This encodes CASRKTGEETQYF.

This chain joins TRBV6-2 or TRBV6-3 and TRBJ2-3; the D gene could be TRBD1 or TRBD2 (5 bases each). Germline values: CDR1 MNHEY, CDR2 SVGEGT. The CDR3 totals 14 residues. Trimming cost V 5 bases and J 4 bases, with 13 bases left between them. CDR3 in DNA: TGTGCCAGCAGTCTGGGACGAGACGCAGATACGCAGTATTTT. Translating it yields CASSLGRDADTQYF.

This clonotype was detected a few times. The V call is TRBV27, the J call TRBJ2-3; the match to TRBD2 covers 10 bases. V gave up 5 bases and J gave up 5 bases; unmatched junction bases: 7. The germline CDR1 and CDR2 sequences are MNHEY and SMNVEV (reference sequence). CDR3 length: 15 amino acids. CDR3 loop: CASSHLAGGGDTQYF. In nucleotides, the CDR3 is TGTGCCAGCAGTCACTTAGCGGGAGGCGGAGATACGCAGTATTTT.

The chain combines TRBV12-3 or TRBV12-4 with TRBJ1-2; D unclear. V was pared by 2 bases and J by 8 bases, with 12 bases between. This CDR3 is 13 amino acids long. CDR3 in DNA: TGTGCCAGCAGTTTAAATCTGGGTTCAGGCTACACCTTC. It is translated as CASSLNLGSGYTF.

The chain combines TRBV11-2 with TRBJ2-1; a weak D match, TRBD2 (8 bases). Germline loops: CDR1 SGHAT, CDR2 FQNNGV. The ends were cut back, 1 base at V and 9 bases at J, with 22 bases in the middle. This CDR3 has 17 amino acids. As DNA, the CDR3 is TGTGCCAGCAGCTTAGGAGGGGGCGGGAGGCCTGGGGGTGAGCAGTTCTTC. Its translation: CASSLGGGGRPGGEQFF.

The genes are TRBV6-2 or TRBV6-3 and TRBJ1-5; D ambiguous. Germline V lookup: CDR1 MNHEY, CDR2 SVGEGT. With 2 bases removed from V and 11 bases from J, the gap between germline ends came to 13 bases. The CDR3 contains 13 residues. The CDR3 nucleotides read TGTGCCAGCAGTTACACGGCCCGGGAGGCCCAGCATTTT. Residues: CASSYTAREAQHF.

In its sample, this clonotype was seen a few times. The chain uses TRBV29-1 and TRBJ1-4; D may be TRBD1 (6 bases). CDR1 SQVTM and CDR2 ANQGSEA come from the germline V gene. The CDR3 is made up of 12 amino acids. V shed 6 bases and J shed 8 bases, with 13 bases lying between them. CDR3 protein: CSVQQGGEKLFF. The CDR3 nucleotides are TGCAGCGTCCAACAGGGAGGGGAAAAACTGTTTTTT.

This clonotype has just a few counts. The chain employs TRBV7-8 and TRBJ2-3, with D hard to call. V was cut by 4 bases and J by 4 bases, with 9 bases left in between. CDR1 and CDR2 (germline): SGHVS, FQNEAQ. The CDR3 covers 13 residues. The CDR3: CASSSHPSDTQYF. The CDR3 coding sequence is TGTGCCAGCAGCTCCCACCCATCAGATACGCAGTATTTT.

The table lists this clonotype with many counts. V usage is TRBV7-9 and J usage is TRBJ1-3; the D gene is possibly TRBD1 (5 bases). V gave up 5 bases and J gave up 4 bases, with 21 bases separating them. Germline assignment: CDR1 SEHNR and CDR2 FQNEAQ (reference sequence). The CDR3 totals 17 residues. The CDR3 DNA follows: TGTGCCAGCAGCCGTCCCGGGACCTCAACGTTCGGAAACACCATATATTTT. Translated, it gives CASSRPGTSTFGNTIYF.

The rearrangement joins TRBV15 to TRBJ2-1; TRBD1 agrees at 7 bases. Germline lookup yields CDR1 LNHNV and CDR2 YYDKDF (reference sequence). After removal of 0 bases from V and 7 bases from J, the junction contained 3 bases not matched to a gene. The CDR3 is 14 residues long. In DNA form, the CDR3 reads TGTGCCACCAGCAGAGATCAGGGGGTAAATGAGCAGTTCTTC. As protein: CATSRDQGVNEQFF.

This chain connects TRBV11-2 to TRBJ1-2; D gene unclear. CDR3 length equals 15 residues. The V end was cut by 0 bases, the J end by 5 bases, with 13 bases between. The germline V gene has CDR1 SGHAT and CDR2 FQNNGV. The CDR3 loop is CASSLERRAEYGYTF. CDR3 sequence (DNA): TGTGCCAGCAGCTTAGAAAGGAGGGCGGAATATGGCTACACCTTC.

The CDR3 coding sequence is TGTGCCACCAGTGATTACGGGACAGGGTTTGCAGAGACCCAGTACTTC. It yields the protein CATSDYGTGFAETQYF. This chain links TRBV24-1 with TRBJ2-5, with 9 bases fitting TRBD1. The ends lost 2 bases at V and 4 bases at J; junction bases unmatched: 7. There are 16 residues in the CDR3. Germline CDR1 KGHDR, CDR2 SFDVKD.

This clonotype was observed many times. This sequence joins TRBV7-9 and TRBJ2-1, with TRBD2 matching 9 bases. Germline V gene lookup returns CDR1 SEHNR and CDR2 FQNEAQ (reference sequence). The CDR3 is 18 residues long. The V segment lost 4 bases and the J segment 6 bases; nucleotides outside the gene matches: 16. The chain's CDR3 is CASSSRNSSGAPGNEQFF. The CDR3 nucleotides read TGTGCCAGCAGCTCCCGAAATTCTAGCGGGGCTCCTGGCAATGAGCAGTTCTTC.

The rearrangement links TRBV11-2 to TRBJ2-3, with 8 bases identical to TRBD2. V shed 2 bases, J shed 5 bases, and the junction held 9 bases outside the gene matches. CDR3 length: 16 residues. Germline values: CDR1 SGHAT, CDR2 FQNNGV. As DNA, the CDR3 is TGTGCCAGCAGCTTAATGGGACTAGATCGGGGAGATACGCAGTATTTT. Encoded protein: CASSLMGLDRGDTQYF.

This clonotype was found a few times. The CDR3 loop reads CASSIRRGSQTEQFF. The CDR3 DNA reads TGTGCCAGTAGTATTAGGCGGGGGAGTCAGACTGAGCAGTTCTTC. The chain couples TRBV19 to TRBJ2-1; 7 nucleotides line up with TRBD2. CDR1 is LNHDA, CDR2 SQIVND, per germline (reference sequence). With V trimmed by 3 bases and J by 9 bases, 11 bases remained unmatched. The CDR3 spans 15 residues.

This clonotype was counted only a few times. V is TRBV2 and J is TRBJ1-2; D possibly corresponds to TRBD1 (6 bases). The CDR3 totals 13 residues. Trimming took off 4 bases at V and 8 bases at J, with 14 bases between the two ends. Germline V CDR1 and CDR2: SNHLY, FYNNEI. CDR3 in amino acids: CASSVGALGGYTF. In DNA form, the CDR3 reads TGTGCCAGCAGTGTGGGGGCGCTTGGCGGCTACACCTTC.

This clonotype was counted many times. V usage is TRBV7-2 and J usage is TRBJ2-1; D is tentatively TRBD1 or TRBD2 (5 bases each). Trimming stripped 1 base from V and 10 bases from J, with 17 bases between. This CDR3 has 15 amino acids. Germline CDR1 reads SGHTA; CDR2 reads FQGNSA. This CDR3 reads CASSLVGGSGDEQFF. In DNA, the CDR3 is TGTGCCAGCAGCTTAGTGGGTGGATCCGGGGACGAGCAGTTCTTC.

The rearrangement links TRBV25-1 to TRBJ1-2, with D maybe TRBD1 (6 bases). This CDR3 region has 13 residues. V dropped 8 bases and J dropped 5 bases, with 15 bases sitting between them. Germline CDR1 reads MGHDK; CDR2 reads SYGVNS. This CDR3 reads CASSGLQGYGYTF. For the CDR3, the DNA is TGTGCCAGCTCCGGGTTACAGGGTTATGGCTACACCTTC.

The chain carries TRBV7-2 and TRBJ1-5; D not certain. Per germline, CDR1 SGHTA and CDR2 FQGNSA. The CDR3 runs 17 residues. Trimming took 4 bases from V and 2 from J, leaving 18 bases between them. CDR3 sequence (DNA): TGTGCCAGCAGCTCACCATGGGGTACTTCGGGCAATCAGCCCCAGCATTTT. Amino acids: CASSSPWGTSGNQPQHF.

This clonotype has just a few counts. The V gene is TRBV6-1, the J gene TRBJ2-2; D is perhaps TRBD1 or TRBD2 (5 bases each). The V and J ends lost 5 bases and 4 bases respectively, with 14 bases between them. The CDR3 runs 15 residues. Per the germline V gene, CDR1 is MNHNS and CDR2 is SASEGT. The CDR3 DNA sequence: TGTGCCAGCAGTCCGGGACCCGATCCCACCGGGGAGCTGTTTTTT. It translates to CASSPGPDPTGELFF.

The table lists this clonotype with a count of one. This sequence joins TRBV3-1 and TRBJ1-2, with D tentatively TRBD1 (5 bases). This CDR3 contains 14 residues. V lost 5 bases to trimming and J lost 5 bases, with 15 bases between them. Germline V gene sequence: CDR1 LGHDT, CDR2 YNNKEL (reference sequence). The CDR3 region is CASSSRGVRYGYTF. CDR3 sequence (DNA): TGTGCCAGCAGCTCGAGGGGAGTTCGATATGGCTACACCTTC.

This clonotype showed up just a few times. V and J are TRBV7-9 and TRBJ2-1; D not resolved. Germline CDR1 reads SEHNR; CDR2 reads FQNEAQ (reference sequence). CDR3 size: 13 residues. The V end lost 2 bases, the J end lost 5 bases, and 7 bases lay between the germline ends. This CDR3 is CASSLQEDNEQFF. CDR3 coding DNA: TGTGCCAGCAGCTTACAGGAAGACAATGAGCAGTTCTTC.

The J gene is TRBJ2-6, the V gene TRBV28, with TRBD2 matching 11 bases. Unmatched junction bases numbered 4, after V lost 10 bases and J lost 2 bases. Per germline, CDR1 MDHEN and CDR2 SYDVKM. The CDR3 runs 15 residues. The CDR3 region has the DNA TGTGCCACCTTAGCGGGAGGGGCTGGGGCCAACGTCCTGACTTTC. Its translation is CATLAGGAGANVLTF. The full variable domain, its missing parts supplied by reference TRBV28 and TRBJ2-6, is DVKVTQSSRYLVKRTGEKVFLECVQDMDHENMFWYRQDPGLGLRLIYFSYDVKMKEKGDIPEGYSVSREKKERFSLILESASTNQTSMYLCATLAGGAGANVLTFGAGSRLTVL.

This clonotype was seen only a few times. This chain uses TRBV7-6 with TRBJ2-2, with TRBD2 matching over 8 bases. The CDR3 length is 17 residues. The germline CDR1 and CDR2 sequences are SGHVS and FNYEAQ. Losses at the gene ends were 0 bases for V and 4 bases for J; bases not matched to a gene: 7. The CDR3 sequence is CASSLAGGTSPTGELFF. CDR3 DNA sequence: TGTGCCAGCAGCTTAGCAGGGGGGACTAGTCCCACCGGGGAGCTGTTTTTT.

The chain is built from TRBV24-1 and TRBJ1-1; D unresolved. Germline CDR1 is KGHDR and CDR2 is SFDVKD. Trimming took 4 bases from V and 6 from J, leaving 17 bases between them. This CDR3 comprises 15 residues. CDR3 sequence: CATSDRRPGLAEAFF. DNA of the CDR3: TGTGCCACCAGTGACAGGCGACCAGGTTTGGCTGAAGCTTTCTTT.

This clonotype was picked up a small number of times. This chain uses TRBV7-9 with TRBJ1-6; no definite D call. CDR1 SEHNR and CDR2 FQNEAQ come from the germline V gene (reference sequence). The V gene lost 4 bases and the J gene lost 10 bases, with 17 bases spanning the gap. CDR3 length equals 15 residues. The CDR3 DNA follows: TGTGCCAGCAGCTCGGAGGGAGGGCTGGGGTCACCCCTCCACTTT. It codes for CASSSEGGLGSPLHF.

The V and J genes are TRBV29-1 and TRBJ2-5; 7 nucleotides align to TRBD1. The V gene's germline CDR1 is SQVTM and CDR2 ANQGSEA. V shed 6 bases, J shed 6 bases, and the junction held 13 bases outside the gene matches. The CDR3 has 14 amino acids. The CDR3 region is CSVGQAGGFQTQYF. CDR3 bases: TGCAGCGTAGGACAGGCGGGCGGTTTTCAGACCCAGTACTTC.

This clonotype was seen only a few times. The chain couples TRBV6-1 to TRBJ2-7, with TRBD1 matching 9 bases. The J segment lost 3 bases and the V segment lost 5 bases, leaving 2 bases of the junction unmatched. This CDR3 is 13 amino acids long. Per germline, CDR1 MNHNS and CDR2 SASEGT. The CDR3 coding sequence is TGTGCCAGCAGTACAGGGGGCAACTACGAGCAGTACGTC. This sequence encodes CASSTGGNYEQYV.